This T cell receptor (beta chain) was profiled in a study of cytomegalovirus exposure and HLA in healthy donors. The PCR ran on 60 Vbeta and 13 Jbeta primers. Clones were read by immunoSEQ multiplex PCR, and TCRdb kept only the in-frame ones, dropping some. The data contain some 170,000 clones, roughly 81% of them singletons. The CDR3 consists of 13 residues. Trimming pared 4 bases from V and 0 bases from J, leaving 10 bases between. Germline V lookup: CDR1 GTSNPN, CDR2 SVGIG (reference sequence). This TCR was recovered from a woman aged 18-29 years in good health and CMV-seropositive. The material sequenced was PBMCs. V usage is TRBV30 and J usage is TRBJ2-7; a possible D gene is TRBD2 (6 bases). CDR3 DNA: TGTGCCTGGATTGGGCGGGGCTCCTACGAGCAGTACTTC. Its translation is CAWIGRGSYEQYF.